This is a list of T cell receptor beta chains from one sample in a study of blood T cell repertoires in COVID-19. Libraries were prepared by immunoSEQ multiplex PCR; TCRdb keeps only in-frame clonotypes and omits some of them. The sample has about 230,000 clones, 65% to 90% seen once. Material: peripheral blood. The receptors were sampled from a man aged 45-60 years with COVID-19, enrolled during active disease. Each CDR3 is given with its conserved first and last residue.

V	J	CDR3
TRBV7-6	TRBJ1-4	CASSLNRNEKLFF
TRBV9	TRBJ2-2	CASSVGKRGELFF
TRBV12-5	TRBJ1-2	CASALVPSGYGYTF
TRBV5-1	TRBJ1-6	CASSLGGPYNSPLHF
TRBV2	TRBJ1-4	CASSRKGGASNEKLFF
TRBV11-2	TRBJ1-3	CASSLESGNTIYF
TRBV6-5	TRBJ2-3	CASSIAGGPDTQYF
TRBV27	TRBJ1-1	CASRRQYDSSNTEAFF
TRBV3-1/TRBV3-2	TRBJ1-2	CASTPAGANYGYTF
TRBV24-1	TRBJ2-5	CATASKETQYF
TRBV6-6	TRBJ1-1	CASTLGGFMNTEAFF
TRBV2	TRBJ1-5	CASKDSLGQPQHF
TRBV5-6	TRBJ1-5	CASSLGFLAYQPQHF
TRBV27	TRBJ2-7	CASSSLTGGPEYEQYF
TRBV15	TRBJ2-7	CATSRDRGFEQYF
TRBV11-2	TRBJ2-4	CASSLGLAQGENIQYF
TRBV11-2	TRBJ2-3	CASGPSGGLDTQYF
TRBV3-1/TRBV3-2	TRBJ1-2	CASSQISDRGHGYTF
TRBV3-1/TRBV3-2	TRBJ2-5	CASSQGLAGARETQYF
TRBV9	TRBJ2-5	CASSGVRGDRKETQYF
TRBV14	TRBJ2-7	CASRKEQGSYEQYF
TRBV7-9	TRBJ1-2	CASSPSYGYTF
TRBV28	TRBJ2-7	CASSIEGGVYEQYF
TRBV7-9	TRBJ1-2	CASSQWTADYGYTF
TRBV2	TRBJ1-2	CASSEAMGQHGYTF
TRBV7-8	TRBJ2-5	CASSRILAGVETQYF
TRBV7-9	TRBJ2-2	CASSKTGAGGELFF
TRBV4-2	TRBJ1-1	CASSQVDKNTEAFF
TRBV9	TRBJ2-5	CASSVSRGGHQETQYF
TRBV7-6	TRBJ1-2	CASSPTVRQDRYGYTF
TRBV12-3/TRBV12-4	TRBJ1-4	CASRGGSWEKLFF
TRBV6-2/TRBV6-3	TRBJ2-1	CASSPGGEQFF
TRBV6-6	TRBJ1-5	CATRSRQGDSNQPQHF
TRBV7-2	TRBJ2-3	CASTQLLSSTDTQYF
TRBV4-1	TRBJ2-1	CASSQEGWLAIYEQFF
TRBV6-5	TRBJ2-7	CASSSTGGYLYEQYF
TRBV27	TRBJ2-5	CASRGWREFQETQYF
TRBV7-2	TRBJ2-6	CASSSLGGQGANVLTF
TRBV6-6	TRBJ2-2	CASSYSQYGELFF
TRBV6-5	TRBJ2-5	CASSYVAPPETQYF
TRBV7-9	TRBJ1-1	CASSLRDRGFGTEAFF
TRBV6-6	TRBJ1-2	CASSYRGDGYTF
TRBV18	TRBJ1-1	CASSPPGRGIKMNTEAFF
TRBV6-6	TRBJ2-2	CASSRTGNTGELFF
TRBV19	TRBJ2-2	CASTPSITGDTGELFF
TRBV6-5	TRBJ1-5	CASSYSSAGGQPQHF
TRBV10-2	TRBJ1-5	CASSTAYGQPQHF
TRBV9	TRBJ1-6	CASSVSGDYNSPLHF
TRBV2	TRBJ1-4	CASSWDSPNEKLFF
TRBV29-1	TRBJ1-5	CSVGLGAGQPQHF
TRBV5-4	TRBJ2-1	CASSLTETTWYNEQFF
TRBV6-2/TRBV6-3	TRBJ2-3	CASSYWLETDTQYF
TRBV6-6	TRBJ1-2	CASSYGGAGYTF
TRBV7-6	TRBJ2-2	CASSLAEDLTGELFF